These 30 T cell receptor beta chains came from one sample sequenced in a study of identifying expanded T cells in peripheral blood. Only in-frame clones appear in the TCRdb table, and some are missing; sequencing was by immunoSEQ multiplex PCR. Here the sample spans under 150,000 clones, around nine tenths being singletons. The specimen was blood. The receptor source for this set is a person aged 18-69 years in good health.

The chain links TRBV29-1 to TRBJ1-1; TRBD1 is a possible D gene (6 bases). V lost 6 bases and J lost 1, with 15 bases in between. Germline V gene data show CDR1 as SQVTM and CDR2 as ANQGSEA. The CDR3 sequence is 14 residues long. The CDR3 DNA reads TGCAGCGTAGAAACAGGGTCCGGGAACACTGAAGCTTTCTTT. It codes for CSVETGSGNTEAFF.

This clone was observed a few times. CDR3 sequence (DNA): TGTGCCAGCAGCTTAGCCCTCACAGGGGGCTACTATGGCTACACCTTC. Residues: CASSLALTGGYYGYTF. The chain has TRBV7-9 and TRBJ1-2; TRBD1 aligns across 9 bases. Germline V gene lookup returns CDR1 SEHNR and CDR2 FQNEAQ (reference sequence). V shed 0 bases, J shed 3 bases, and the junction held 5 bases outside the gene matches. The CDR3 loop spans 16 amino acids. The whole variable domain, filled in from reference TRBV7-9 and TRBJ1-2, reads DTGVSQNPRHKITKRGQNVTFRCDPISEHNRLYWYRQTLGQGPEFLTYFQNEAQLEKSRLLSDRFSAERPKGSFSTLEIQRTEQGDSAMYLCASSLALTGGYYGYTFGSGTRLTVV.

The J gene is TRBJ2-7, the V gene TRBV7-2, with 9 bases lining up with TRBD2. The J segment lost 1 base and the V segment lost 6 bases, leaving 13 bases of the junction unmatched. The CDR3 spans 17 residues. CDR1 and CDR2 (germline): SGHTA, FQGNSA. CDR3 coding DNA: TGTGCCAGCAGTCCTTCCCCGGGGCGGGGGGGATCCTACGAGCAGTACTTC. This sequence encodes CASSPSPGRGGSYEQYF.

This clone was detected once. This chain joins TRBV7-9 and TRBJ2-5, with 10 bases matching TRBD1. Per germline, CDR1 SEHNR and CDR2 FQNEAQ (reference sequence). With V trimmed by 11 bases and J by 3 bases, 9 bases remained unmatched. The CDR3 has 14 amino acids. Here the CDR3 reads CAGSKTGGEETQYF. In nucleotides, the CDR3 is TGTGCCGGATCCAAGACAGGGGGCGAAGAGACCCAGTACTTC.

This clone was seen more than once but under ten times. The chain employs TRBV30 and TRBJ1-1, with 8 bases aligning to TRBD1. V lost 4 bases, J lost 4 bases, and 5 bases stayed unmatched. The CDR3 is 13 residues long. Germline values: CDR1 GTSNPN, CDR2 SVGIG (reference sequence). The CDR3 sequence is CAWNRGWITEAFF. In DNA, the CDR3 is TGTGCCTGGAACAGGGGGTGGATCACTGAAGCTTTCTTT. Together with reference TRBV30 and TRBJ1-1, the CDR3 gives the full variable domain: SQTIHQWPATLVQPVGSPLSLECTVEGTSNPNLYWYRQAAGRGLQLLFYSVGIGQISSEVPQNLSASRPQDRQFILSSKKLLLSDSGFYLCAWNRGWITEAFFGQGTRLTVV.

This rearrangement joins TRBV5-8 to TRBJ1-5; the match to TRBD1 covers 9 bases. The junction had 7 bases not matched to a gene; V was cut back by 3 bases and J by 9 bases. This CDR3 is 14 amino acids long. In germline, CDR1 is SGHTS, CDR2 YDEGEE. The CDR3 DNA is TGTGCCAGCAGCTCGGGACAGGGAGTTTCGCCCCAGCATTTT. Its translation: CASSSGQGVSPQHF.

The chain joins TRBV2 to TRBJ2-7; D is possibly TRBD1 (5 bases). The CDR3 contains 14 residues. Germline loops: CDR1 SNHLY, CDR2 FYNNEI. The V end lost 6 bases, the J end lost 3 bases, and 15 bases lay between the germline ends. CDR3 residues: CASRWTHGDYEQYF. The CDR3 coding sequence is TGTGCCAGCAGATGGACACATGGGGACTACGAGCAGTACTTC.

This CDR3 reads CASSVRDGYYGYTF. The CDR3 nucleotides read TGTGCCAGCAGCGTCCGGGACGGATACTATGGCTACACCTTC. The J gene is TRBJ1-2, the V gene TRBV7-8; the D gene is possibly TRBD1 (5 bases). Looked up from germline, CDR1 is SGHVS and CDR2 is FQNEAQ. V lost 5 bases, J lost 3 bases, and 13 bases lay in between. The CDR3 extends over 14 amino acids.

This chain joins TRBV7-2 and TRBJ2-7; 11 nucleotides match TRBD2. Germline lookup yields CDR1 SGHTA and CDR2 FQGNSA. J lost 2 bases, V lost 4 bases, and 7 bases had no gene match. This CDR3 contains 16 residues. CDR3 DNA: TGTGCCAGCAGCTCTTCGGGTAGCGGGGGGGCCTACGAGCAGTACTTC. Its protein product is CASSSSGSGGAYEQYF.

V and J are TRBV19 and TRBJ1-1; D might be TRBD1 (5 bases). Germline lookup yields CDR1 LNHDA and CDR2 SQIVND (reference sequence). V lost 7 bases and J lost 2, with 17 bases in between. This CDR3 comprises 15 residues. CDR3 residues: CASMLGAQPNTEAFF. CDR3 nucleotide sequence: TGTGCCAGTATGCTAGGGGCGCAACCTAACACTGAAGCTTTCTTT.

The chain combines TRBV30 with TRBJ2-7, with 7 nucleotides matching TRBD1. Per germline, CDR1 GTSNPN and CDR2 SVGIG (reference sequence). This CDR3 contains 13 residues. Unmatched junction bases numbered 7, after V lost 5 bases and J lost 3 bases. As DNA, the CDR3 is TGTGCCTGGTGTTACAGGGGAAACTACGAGCAGTACTTC. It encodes CAWCYRGNYEQYF. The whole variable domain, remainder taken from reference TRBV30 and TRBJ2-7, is SQTIHQWPATLVQPVGSPLSLECTVEGTSNPNLYWYRQAAGRGLQLLFYSVGIGQISSEVPQNLSASRPQDRQFILSSKKLLLSDSGFYLCAWCYRGNYEQYFGPGTRLTVT.

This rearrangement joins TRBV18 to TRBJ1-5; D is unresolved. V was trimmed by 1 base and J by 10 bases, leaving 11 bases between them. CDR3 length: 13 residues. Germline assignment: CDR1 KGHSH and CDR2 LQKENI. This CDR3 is CASSPLGETPQHF. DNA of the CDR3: TGTGCCAGCTCACCACTTGGAGAGACACCCCAGCATTTT. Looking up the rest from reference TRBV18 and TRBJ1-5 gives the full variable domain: NAGVMQNPRHLVRRRGQEARLRCSPMKGHSHVYWYRQLPEEGLKFMVYLQKENIIDESGMPKERFSAEFPKEGPSILRIQQVVRGDSAAYFCASSPLGETPQHFGDGTRLSIL.

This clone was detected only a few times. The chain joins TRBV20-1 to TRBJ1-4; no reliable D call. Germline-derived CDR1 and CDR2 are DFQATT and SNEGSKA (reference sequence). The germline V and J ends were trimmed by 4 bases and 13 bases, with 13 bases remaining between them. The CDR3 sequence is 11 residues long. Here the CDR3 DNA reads TGCAGTGCTACTTTGCGTCGCGGACTGTTTTTT. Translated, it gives CSATLRRGLFF.

In DNA, the CDR3 is TGTGCCAGCAGTAAGAGCTTGAACACTGAAGCTTTCTTT. Its protein is CASSKSLNTEAFF. The V and J genes are TRBV28 and TRBJ1-1; D gene uncertain. Deletions cut 5 bases from V and 0 bases from J, with 7 bases between. Looked up from germline, CDR1 is MDHEN and CDR2 is SYDVKM. CDR3 length: 13 residues.

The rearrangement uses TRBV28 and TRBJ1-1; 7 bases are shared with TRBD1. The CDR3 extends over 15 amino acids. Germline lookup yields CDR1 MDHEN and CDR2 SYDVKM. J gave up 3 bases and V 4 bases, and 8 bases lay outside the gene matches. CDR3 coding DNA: TGTGCCAGCAGTTCTCTCAGGGGGGTCGACACTGAAGCTTTCTTT. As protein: CASSSLRGVDTEAFF.

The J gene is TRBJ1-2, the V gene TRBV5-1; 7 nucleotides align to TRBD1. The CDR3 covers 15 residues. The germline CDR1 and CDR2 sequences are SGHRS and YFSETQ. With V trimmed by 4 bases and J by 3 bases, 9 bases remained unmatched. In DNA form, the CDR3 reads TGCGCCAGCAGCGCTGACAGGGTGGGTTACTATGGCTACACCTTC. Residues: CASSADRVGYYGYTF.

CDR3 in DNA: TGTGCAAGCACAGCGGTGGCTAGCGGGAATGAGCAGTTCTTC. Protein sequence: CASTAVASGNEQFF. The rearrangement links TRBV10-3 to TRBJ2-1, with 8 bases fitting TRBD2. Germline CDR1 ENHRY, CDR2 SYGVKD. The CDR3 length is 14 residues.

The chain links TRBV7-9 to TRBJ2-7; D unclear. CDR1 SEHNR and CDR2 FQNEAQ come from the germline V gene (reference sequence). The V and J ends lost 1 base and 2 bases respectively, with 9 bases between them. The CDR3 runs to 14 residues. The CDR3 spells CASSLEAPPYEQYF. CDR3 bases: TGTGCCAGCAGCTTAGAGGCCCCCCCCTACGAGCAGTACTTC.

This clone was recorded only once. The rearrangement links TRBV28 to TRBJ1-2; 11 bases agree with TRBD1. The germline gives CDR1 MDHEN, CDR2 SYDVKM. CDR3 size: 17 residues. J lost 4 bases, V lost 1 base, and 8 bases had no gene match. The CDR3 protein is CASSLYGTGGSSYGYTF. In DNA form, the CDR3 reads TGTGCCAGCAGTTTATATGGGACAGGGGGGTCGTCCTATGGCTACACCTTC.

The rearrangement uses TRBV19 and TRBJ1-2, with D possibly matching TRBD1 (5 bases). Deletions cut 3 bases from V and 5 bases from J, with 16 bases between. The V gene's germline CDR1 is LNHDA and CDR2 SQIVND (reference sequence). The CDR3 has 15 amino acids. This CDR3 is CASSIGTGRDYGYTF. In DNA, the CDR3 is TGTGCCAGTAGTATTGGGACGGGCAGGGATTATGGCTACACCTTC.

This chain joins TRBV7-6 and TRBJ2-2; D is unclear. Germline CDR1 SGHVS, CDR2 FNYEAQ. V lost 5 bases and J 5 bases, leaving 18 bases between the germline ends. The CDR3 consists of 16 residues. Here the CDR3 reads CASSPRRTTITGELFF. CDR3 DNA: TGTGCCAGCAGCCCCCGACGCACAACTATAACCGGGGAGCTGTTTTTT.

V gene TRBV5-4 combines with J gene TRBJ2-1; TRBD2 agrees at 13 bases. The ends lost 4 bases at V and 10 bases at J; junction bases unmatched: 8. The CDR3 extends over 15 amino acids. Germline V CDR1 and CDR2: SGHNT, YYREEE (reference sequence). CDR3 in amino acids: CASSITSGGAGEQFF. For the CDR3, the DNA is TGTGCCAGCAGCATAACTAGCGGGGGGGCAGGGGAGCAGTTCTTC.

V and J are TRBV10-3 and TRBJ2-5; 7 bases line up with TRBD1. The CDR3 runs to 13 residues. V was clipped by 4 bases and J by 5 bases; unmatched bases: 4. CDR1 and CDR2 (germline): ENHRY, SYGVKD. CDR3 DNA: TGTGCCATCAGTGCGGGGACAGAGGAGACCCAGTACTTC. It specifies CAISAGTEETQYF.

The CDR3 sequence is CASSLEGVQYF. The CDR3 DNA reads as TGCGCCAGCAGCTTGGAAGGGGTGCAGTACTTC. The V and J genes are TRBV5-1 and TRBJ2-7; tentatively, D is TRBD1 (5 bases). The germline V gene encodes CDR1 SGHRS and CDR2 YFSETQ. This CDR3 is built from 11 residues. The V end was cut by 0 bases, the J end by 9 bases, with 7 bases between.

The CDR3 DNA is TGTGCCAGCAGCTTGGCCTTAGGAATCAGCTCCTACAATGAGCAGTTCTTC. It encodes CASSLALGISSYNEQFF. The chain has TRBV5-4 and TRBJ2-1; D is unclear. The CDR3 consists of 17 residues. V gave up 0 bases and J gave up 0 bases, with 13 bases separating them. Germline V gives CDR1 SGHNT, CDR2 YYREEE (reference sequence).

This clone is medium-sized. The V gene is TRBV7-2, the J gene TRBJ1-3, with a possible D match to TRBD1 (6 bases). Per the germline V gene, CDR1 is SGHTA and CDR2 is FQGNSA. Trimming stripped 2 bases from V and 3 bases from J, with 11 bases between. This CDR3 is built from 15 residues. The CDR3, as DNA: TGTGCCAGCAGCTTATTAGGGGGGTATGGAAACACCATATATTTT. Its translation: CASSLLGGYGNTIYF.

The CDR3 DNA reads as TGTGCCAGCAGCTTATCGGGGGCTGATGAGCAGTTCTTC. Protein sequence: CASSLSGADEQFF. The rearrangement joins TRBV7-3 to TRBJ2-1, with D perhaps assigned TRBD1 or TRBD2 (6 bases each). Per germline, CDR1 SGHTA and CDR2 FQGTGA. V was cut by 2 bases and J by 8 bases, with 10 bases left in between. The CDR3 is 13 residues long.

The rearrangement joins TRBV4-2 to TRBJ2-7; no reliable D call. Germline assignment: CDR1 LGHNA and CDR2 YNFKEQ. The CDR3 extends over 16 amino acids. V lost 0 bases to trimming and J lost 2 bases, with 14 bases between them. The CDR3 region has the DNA TGTGCCAGCAGCCAAGATTGGGCGGAGCAGACCTACGAGCAGTACTTC. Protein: CASSQDWAEQTYEQYF.

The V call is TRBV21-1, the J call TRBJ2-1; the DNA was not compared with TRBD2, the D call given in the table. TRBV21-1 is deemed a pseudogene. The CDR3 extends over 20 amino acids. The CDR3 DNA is TGTGCCAGCAGCAAAGGGGTTTCTGGGCTAGCGGGAGGGGCCTACAATGAGCAGTTCTTC. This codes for CASSKGVSGLAGGAYNEQFF.

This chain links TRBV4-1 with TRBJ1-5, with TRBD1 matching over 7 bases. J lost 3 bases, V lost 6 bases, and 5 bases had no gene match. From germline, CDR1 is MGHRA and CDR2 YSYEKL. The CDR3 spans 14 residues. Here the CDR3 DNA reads TGCGCCAGCAGTCCTGGGACAGTCAATCAGCCCCAGCATTTT. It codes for CASSPGTVNQPQHF.